The 22 T cell receptor beta chains below were found in one sample sequenced in a study of shared clonotypes between healthy human individuals. Measured with immunoSEQ multiplex PCR; TCRdb has only the in-frame clones, and not every one. The sample has 2 million or so clones, roughly 94% seen once; the top ten hold 0.1% to 0.15%. The specimen was naive CD4+ T cells sorted from blood. Subset defined: CD45RA+ positively selected. These receptors all stem from a man between 18 and 29 years old in good health.

The rearrangement joins TRBV2 to TRBJ2-7; D not certain. From germline, CDR1 is SNHLY and CDR2 FYNNEI. The ends were cut back, 4 bases at V and 1 base at J, with 5 bases in the middle. This CDR3 contains 12 residues. The CDR3 sequence: CASSGHSYEQYF. In nucleotides, the CDR3 is TGTGCCAGCAGTGGACATTCCTACGAGCAGTACTTC.

The chain has TRBV2 and TRBJ1-6; D is uncertain. Germline V gene lookup returns CDR1 SNHLY and CDR2 FYNNEI. V was pared by 8 bases and J by 2 bases, with 7 bases between. The CDR3 is made up of 13 amino acids. The DNA for the CDR3 is TGTGCCAGCCAGACCACCTATAATTCACCCCTCCACTTT. Translating it yields CASQTTYNSPLHF.

The J gene is TRBJ1-1, the V gene TRBV5-5; possibly TRBD1 for D (5 bases). Trimming left V 3 bases short and J 0 bases short, with 12 bases between. Germline V gene sequence: CDR1 SGHKS, CDR2 YYEKEE (reference sequence). The CDR3 totals 15 residues. This CDR3 is CASSWFDSVNTEAFF. The CDR3 DNA sequence: TGTGCCAGCAGCTGGTTCGACAGCGTGAACACTGAAGCTTTCTTT.

This clone was found once. Distinct nucleotide sequences in the sample also encode this CDR3. The chain has TRBV5-1 and TRBJ1-5; 7 bases align to TRBD1. The ends lost 0 bases at V and 3 bases at J; junction bases unmatched: 3. This CDR3 is 15 amino acids long. Germline CDR1 is SGHRS and CDR2 is YFSETQ. The CDR3 DNA reads TGCGCCAGCAGCTTGGGAACAGGGGACAATCAGCCCCAGCATTTT. It specifies CASSLGTGDNQPQHF.

J is TRBJ1-6 and V is TRBV25-1; the match to TRBD1 covers 7 bases. Per the germline V gene, CDR1 is MGHDK and CDR2 is SYGVNS. This CDR3 is built from 17 residues. The V and J ends lost 4 bases and 9 bases, in that order; junction bases with no gene match: 15. The chain's CDR3 is CASSARQGVVKGSPLHF. CDR3 nucleotide sequence: TGTGCCAGCAGTGCAAGACAGGGAGTAGTTAAGGGTTCACCCCTCCACTTT.

Only one count was recorded for this clone. The V and J genes are TRBV29-1 and TRBJ2-5, with D maybe TRBD2 (6 bases). The ends were cut back, 7 bases at V and 1 base at J, with 10 bases in the middle. The CDR3 loop spans 12 amino acids. Per the germline V gene, CDR1 is SQVTM and CDR2 is ANQGSEA. CDR3 loop: CSARTTQETQYF. The CDR3 coding sequence is TGCAGCGCACGGACTACCCAAGAGACCCAGTACTTC.

The rearrangement links TRBV7-3 to TRBJ1-1, with 9 bases that match TRBD1. CDR1 SGHTA and CDR2 FQGTGA come from the germline V gene. The junction had 6 bases not matched to a gene; V was cut back by 3 bases and J by 10 bases. The length of the CDR3 is 13 residues. The CDR3 nucleotides read TGTGCCAGCAGCTTGGCACAGGGGGCGCGAGCTTTCTTT. Translated: CASSLAQGARAFF.

The chain is built from TRBV6-5 and TRBJ1-2; D perhaps matches TRBD1 (6 bases). This CDR3 spans 13 amino acids. The V gene's germline CDR1 is MNHEY and CDR2 SVGAGI. V was pared by 2 bases and J by 4 bases, with 8 bases between. CDR3 protein: CASSYTGFYGYTF. CDR3 nucleotides: TGTGCCAGCAGTTACACAGGGTTCTATGGCTACACCTTC.

The chain employs TRBV27 and TRBJ2-3, with unresolved D. Germline assignment: CDR1 MNHEY and CDR2 SMNVEV (reference sequence). The CDR3 spans 13 residues. Between the trimmed V and J ends, which lost 10 bases and 3 bases, there was a span of 14 bases. The CDR3 region is CATQGVKTDTQYF. The CDR3 DNA reads TGTGCCACTCAAGGAGTTAAAACAGATACGCAGTATTTT.

With regard to this clone: Different DNA sequences within this sample yield the same CDR3. The gene calls are TRBV5-4 and TRBJ2-3; D not resolved. Deletions cut 0 bases from V and 0 bases from J, with 8 bases between. This CDR3 spans 15 amino acids. CDR1 is SGHNT and CDR2 is YYREEE in the germline V gene (reference sequence). In nucleotides, the CDR3 is TGTGCCAGCAGCTTGGGGCCCACTAGCACAGATACGCAGTATTTT. Protein product: CASSLGPTSTDTQYF.

This chain joins TRBV13 and TRBJ2-7; D is possibly TRBD2 (9 bases). The CDR3 loop spans 15 amino acids. Germline V CDR1 and CDR2: PRHDT, FYEKMQ (reference sequence). Deletions cut 5 bases from V and 6 bases from J, with 20 bases between. CDR3 protein: CASSLAGQVISEQYF. The CDR3 bases are TGTGCCAGCAGCCTAGCGGGACAGGTAATTAGCGAGCAGTACTTC.

This clone has just one count. The chain's CDR3 is CASSDPGEQYF. Here the CDR3 DNA reads TGTGCCAGCAGCGACCCCGGCGAGCAGTACTTC. V and J are TRBV11-2 and TRBJ2-7; D call uncertain. The germline V and J ends were trimmed by 5 bases and 6 bases, with 8 bases remaining between them. This CDR3 is 11 amino acids long. Germline V gene lookup returns CDR1 SGHAT and CDR2 FQNNGV.

The chain uses TRBV4-1 and TRBJ1-1; the D is unclear. V shed 4 bases and J shed 1 base, with 10 bases lying between them. In germline, CDR1 is MGHRA, CDR2 YSYEKL. The length of the CDR3 is 14 residues. CDR3 nucleotides: TGCGCCAGCAGCCCAGGTGGGAGGAACACTGAAGCTTTCTTT. Protein: CASSPGGRNTEAFF.

J is TRBJ2-1 and V is TRBV4-3; TRBD2 matches at 8 bases. The ends lost 2 bases at V and 3 bases at J; junction bases unmatched: 21. The germline gives CDR1 LGHNA, CDR2 YSLEER. CDR3 length: 21 amino acids. The CDR3 DNA is TGCGCCAGCAGCCAACCCGGAGGGAGCGGGAGCCCGAATAAGAACTACAATGAGCAGTTCTTC. This gives the protein CASSQPGGSGSPNKNYNEQFF.

The chain uses TRBV19 and TRBJ2-7, with 7 bases fitting TRBD1. The CDR3 is 16 residues long. V shed 5 bases, J shed 0 bases, and the junction held 10 bases outside the gene matches. The germline V gene encodes CDR1 LNHDA and CDR2 SQIVND (reference sequence). The CDR3 sequence: CASSRTGTESSYEQYF. The DNA of the CDR3 is TGTGCCAGTAGTCGGACCGGGACAGAGAGCTCCTACGAGCAGTACTTC.

A remark on this clone: Mismatch with germline at one junction end may stem from a read error. V usage is TRBV28 and J usage is TRBJ2-4; the match to TRBD2 covers 12 bases. Germline lookup yields CDR1 MDHEN and CDR2 SYDVKM. This CDR3 is built from 13 residues. The chain's CDR3 is CASSSILAGGPEF. The DNA for the CDR3 is TGTGCCAGCAGTTCAATCCTAGCGGGGGGGCCGGAGTTC.

The chain has TRBV6-5 and TRBJ2-5; D gene unclear. The CDR3 is 14 amino acids. V was pared by 0 bases and J by 4 bases, with 9 bases between. Germline V CDR1 and CDR2: MNHEY, SVGAGI. The CDR3 nucleotides read TGTGCCAGCAGTTACTCGGAGCGATCAGAGACCCAGTACTTC. This codes for CASSYSERSETQYF.

Details on this clone: Different DNA sequences within this sample yield the same CDR3. This chain connects TRBV6-1 to TRBJ1-5; D is perhaps TRBD1 (6 bases). This CDR3 region has 14 residues. Germline V gene sequence: CDR1 MNHNS, CDR2 SASEGT. Trimming shortened V by 1 base and J by 4 bases, and 8 bases separated the two germline ends. The CDR3 reads CASSEGRGNQPQHF. The CDR3 nucleotides are TGTGCCAGCAGTGAAGGAAGGGGGAATCAGCCCCAGCATTTT.

Regarding this clone: Other DNA sequences in the sample encode the same CDR3. The rearrangement joins TRBV9 to TRBJ2-3; D might be TRBD2 (6 bases). Germline V gene sequence: CDR1 SGDLS, CDR2 YYNGEE. Trimming left V 2 bases short and J 2 bases short, with 9 bases between. The CDR3 sequence is 14 residues long. In DNA, the CDR3 is TGTGCCAGCAGCGTGGGGGGAGTCACAGATACGCAGTATTTT. It encodes CASSVGGVTDTQYF. Full variable domain (rest looked up from reference TRBV9 and TRBJ2-3): DSGVTQTPKHLITATGQRVTLRCSPRSGDLSVYWYQQSLDQGLQFLIQYYNGEERAKGNILERFSAQQFPDLHSELNLSSLELGDSALYFCASSVGGVTDTQYFGPGTRLTVL.

This clone was observed once. The chain recombines TRBV6-6 with TRBJ2-6; a possible D gene is TRBD2 (5 bases). The V end lost 6 bases, the J end lost 0 bases, and 9 bases lay between the germline ends. Germline values: CDR1 MNHNY, CDR2 SVGAGI (reference sequence). CDR3 length: 15 residues. The CDR3 sequence: CASRWESSGANVLTF. CDR3 nucleotide sequence: TGTGCCAGCAGATGGGAGTCCTCTGGGGCCAACGTCCTGACTTTC.

With regard to this clone: Other DNA sequences within the sample encode an identical CDR3. CDR3 nucleotide sequence: TGTGCCAGTAGGGACAGAGACTACGAGCAGTACTTC. Its translation: CASRDRDYEQYF. The V and J genes are TRBV19 and TRBJ2-7; D might be TRBD1 (6 bases). Deletions cut 6 bases from V and 3 bases from J, with 9 bases between. Germline values: CDR1 LNHDA, CDR2 SQIVND (reference sequence). This CDR3 region has 12 residues.

The chain uses TRBV19 and TRBJ2-6, with TRBD1 as a possible D gene (5 bases). The V gene's germline CDR1 is LNHDA and CDR2 SQIVND (reference sequence). The V gene lost 5 bases and the J gene lost 2 bases, with 10 bases spanning the gap. This CDR3 comprises 15 residues. The CDR3 sequence: CASSARETGANVLTF. The CDR3, as DNA: TGTGCCAGTAGTGCCAGGGAAACTGGGGCCAACGTCCTGACTTTC.